The next 32 T cell receptor beta chains were all read from a single sample in a study of blood T cell repertoires in COVID-19. Using immunoSEQ multiplex PCR, the repertoire was profiled, and TCRdb retains in-frame clones only, with some absent. This sample has 340,000 or so clones, with 80% to 90% found just once. The sample was peripheral blood. These receptors all stem from a man aged 25 to 45 with active or convalescent COVID-19.

This clone was seen just once. The V and J genes are TRBV5-8 and TRBJ1-2; D possibly corresponds to TRBD1 (6 bases). From germline, CDR1 is SGHTS and CDR2 YDEGEE. With 0 bases removed from V and 2 bases from J, the gap between germline ends came to 11 bases. The CDR3 totals 15 residues. CDR3 in DNA: TGTGCCAGCAGCTTGGCCGGGACAAGAAACTATGGCTACACCTTC. This encodes CASSLAGTRNYGYTF.

The chain recombines TRBV29-1 with TRBJ1-5; a weak D match, TRBD1 (5 bases). The ends were cut back, 6 bases at V and 5 bases at J, with 17 bases in the middle. In germline, CDR1 is SQVTM, CDR2 ANQGSEA. The CDR3 runs 14 residues. CDR3 coding DNA: TGCAGCGTATCTAACGCTCGGGGGGATCAGCCCCAGCATTTT. Its translation is CSVSNARGDQPQHF. The full variable domain, in which reference TRBV29-1 and TRBJ1-5 provide the parts outside the CDR3, is SAVISQKPSRDICQRGTSLTIQCQVDSQVTMMFWYRQQPGQSLTLIATANQGSEATYESGFVIDKFPISRPNLTFSTLTVSNMSPEDSSIYLCSVSNARGDQPQHFGDGTRLSIL.

The J gene is TRBJ1-1, the V gene TRBV9; no reliable D call. Germline CDR1 is SGDLS and CDR2 is YYNGEE. Trimming left V 1 base short and J 2 bases short, with 6 bases between. The CDR3 runs to 13 residues. CDR3 coding DNA: TGTGCCAGCAGCGTATTAGATAACACTGAAGCTTTCTTT. It is translated as CASSVLDNTEAFF. The entire variable domain, with the rest obtained from reference TRBV9 and TRBJ1-1, is as follows: DSGVTQTPKHLITATGQRVTLRCSPRSGDLSVYWYQQSLDQGLQFLIQYYNGEERAKGNILERFSAQQFPDLHSELNLSSLELGDSALYFCASSVLDNTEAFFGQGTRLTVV.

The chain is built from TRBV15 and TRBJ2-7, with unresolved D. V gave up 2 bases and J gave up 6 bases, with 11 bases separating them. CDR1 and CDR2 (germline): LNHNV, YYDKDF (reference sequence). The CDR3 is 13 residues long. CDR3 bases: TGTGCCACCAGCAGAAATCCCCCGGGCGAGCAGTACTTC. Its protein product is CATSRNPPGEQYF. The full variable domain, in which reference TRBV15 and TRBJ2-7 provide the parts outside the CDR3, is DAMVIQNPRYQVTQFGKPVTLSCSQTLNHNVMYWYQQKSSQAPKLLFHYYDKDFNNEADTPDNFQSRRPNTSFCFLDIRSPGLGDTAMYLCATSRNPPGEQYFGPGTRLTVT.

The chain uses TRBV30 and TRBJ1-1; TRBD1 might be the D (6 bases). Trimming took 0 bases from V and 3 from J, leaving 26 bases between them. CDR3 length: 19 residues. Germline lookup yields CDR1 GTSNPN and CDR2 SVGIG (reference sequence). CDR3 bases: TGTGCCTGGAGTGTAGAGGGGGGGGTCGGGAGGATCTGGGACACTGAAGCTTTCTTT. Translation: CAWSVEGGVGRIWDTEAFF.

V gene TRBV29-1 combines with J gene TRBJ2-7; 10 bases agree with TRBD1. Germline lookup yields CDR1 SQVTM and CDR2 ANQGSEA. V dropped 7 bases and J dropped 4; count of bases not matched to a gene: 7. The CDR3 covers 13 residues. The chain's CDR3 is CSARQGAQYEQYF. CDR3 bases: TGCAGCGCTCGACAGGGGGCGCAGTACGAGCAGTACTTC.

V and J are TRBV7-6 and TRBJ2-3; TRBD1 matches 9 bases. V shed 8 bases and J 0 bases; nucleotides not matched to a gene: 6. Germline CDR1 and CDR2: SGHVS and FNYEAQ. The CDR3 contains 15 residues. The CDR3 DNA is TGTGCCAGCTCTACCGGGACAGGGAGCACAGATACGCAGTATTTT. It codes for CASSTGTGSTDTQYF.

The chain recombines TRBV3-1 (or the pseudogene TRBV3-2) with TRBJ2-7, with TRBD1 identical over 8 bases. The CDR3 runs 14 residues. In germline, CDR1 is LGHDT, CDR2 YNNKEL (reference sequence). Losses at the gene ends were 5 bases for V and 7 bases for J; bases not matched to a gene: 10. The CDR3 DNA reads TGTGCCAGCAGCACCCAGGGGGCCCTGGGGGAGCAGTACTTC. It encodes CASSTQGALGEQYF.

The V and J genes are TRBV19 and TRBJ1-1; D perhaps matches TRBD1 (5 bases). Germline V gene lookup returns CDR1 LNHDA and CDR2 SQIVND (reference sequence). There are 15 residues in the CDR3. With 4 bases removed from V and 0 bases from J, the gap between germline ends came to 12 bases. CDR3 DNA sequence: TGTGCCAGTAGTACTCCGGGACTCATGAACACTGAAGCTTTCTTT. This translates into CASSTPGLMNTEAFF.

The chain couples TRBV2 to TRBJ2-3, with 9 bases aligning to TRBD1. CDR3 size: 14 residues. The germline V gene has CDR1 SNHLY and CDR2 FYNNEI. The V segment lost 6 bases and the J segment 6 bases; nucleotides outside the gene matches: 7. CDR3 in amino acids: CASRDRGGSDTQYF. CDR3 bases: TGTGCCAGCAGGGACAGGGGAGGGTCCGATACGCAGTATTTT.

The chain links TRBV5-1 to TRBJ2-2; 7 bases are shared with TRBD2. There are 16 residues in the CDR3. The germline V gene has CDR1 SGHRS and CDR2 YFSETQ. V shed 4 bases and J 5 bases; nucleotides not matched to a gene: 11. The CDR3 DNA reads TGCGCCAGCAGCCCTGGGCTAGCGGCCAGTACCGGGGAGCTGTTTTTT. Translating gives CASSPGLAASTGELFF.

This clone appeared a single time. This chain joins TRBV7-8 and TRBJ1-2; TRBD1 matches 7 bases. The CDR3 spans 13 residues. Germline-derived CDR1 and CDR2 are SGHVS and FQNEAQ. Losses at the gene ends were 5 bases for V and 3 bases for J; bases not matched to a gene: 3. In nucleotides, the CDR3 is TGTGCCAGCAGCCTGGGACAGCACTATGGCTACACCTTC. This sequence encodes CASSLGQHYGYTF.

This CDR3 reads CASSLDGRENNPNYGYTF. CDR3 coding DNA: TGTGCCAGCAGCTTAGATGGACGGGAGAACAACCCTAACTATGGCTACACCTTC. This chain uses TRBV7-9 with TRBJ1-2, with D unresolved. The V gene's germline CDR1 is SEHNR and CDR2 FQNEAQ (reference sequence). This CDR3 has 18 residues. Trimming shortened V by 1 base and J by 0 bases, and 18 bases separated the two germline ends.

V is TRBV2 and J is TRBJ2-7, with 7 nucleotides matching TRBD1. The V segment lost 8 bases and the J segment 4 bases; nucleotides outside the gene matches: 11. The length of the CDR3 is 14 residues. Germline loops: CDR1 SNHLY, CDR2 FYNNEI. The CDR3 DNA follows: TGTGCCAGCGGGAGACAGGGTAGGGGGTACGAGCAGTACTTC. Protein: CASGRQGRGYEQYF.

J is TRBJ2-7 and V is TRBV5-4; 7 positions match TRBD2. J gave up 6 bases and V 3 bases, and 0 bases lay outside the gene matches. This CDR3 spans 11 amino acids. Looked up from germline, CDR1 is SGHNT and CDR2 is YYREEE (reference sequence). Written as DNA, the CDR3 is TGTGCCAGCAGCTCTAGCGGCGAGCAGTACTTC. Protein: CASSSSGEQYF.

This rearrangement joins TRBV28 to TRBJ1-6; D is possibly TRBD1 (5 bases). Germline CDR1 and CDR2: MDHEN and SYDVKM. The V and J ends lost 4 bases and 10 bases respectively, with 11 bases between them. CDR3 length: 13 amino acids. The CDR3 DNA follows: TGTGCCAGCAGTTCCCCAGGGAACTCACCCCTCCACTTT. Translated: CASSSPGNSPLHF.

The chain joins TRBV29-1 to TRBJ2-7; D is possibly TRBD1 (5 bases). CDR1 SQVTM and CDR2 ANQGSEA come from the germline V gene. Trimming pared 4 bases from V and 0 bases from J, leaving 13 bases between. The CDR3 extends over 14 amino acids. The CDR3 protein is CSVGGVFSSYEQYF. The CDR3 DNA reads as TGCAGCGTTGGGGGCGTCTTCTCCTCCTACGAGCAGTACTTC.

The chain employs TRBV30 and TRBJ2-7, with 7 bases identical to TRBD1. V shed 5 bases, J shed 2 bases, and the junction held 15 bases outside the gene matches. Germline V lookup: CDR1 GTSNPN, CDR2 SVGIG (reference sequence). There are 16 residues in the CDR3. The CDR3 loop reads CAWGPPPGTAPYEQYF. CDR3 nucleotides: TGTGCCTGGGGCCCTCCCCCCGGGACAGCCCCCTACGAGCAGTACTTC.

The J gene is TRBJ2-5, the V gene TRBV7-3, with 9 bases lining up with TRBD1. V shed 3 bases, J shed 1 base, and the junction held 3 bases outside the gene matches. The length of the CDR3 is 15 residues. Germline CDR1 SGHTA, CDR2 FQGTGA. The CDR3 sequence: CASSLGTGPQETQYF. The CDR3 nucleotides read TGTGCCAGCAGCTTGGGGACAGGGCCCCAAGAGACCCAGTACTTC.

This clone was picked up a small number of times. The V call is TRBV15, the J call TRBJ2-3; TRBD1 matches at 11 bases. V shed 4 bases and J 4 bases; nucleotides not matched to a gene: 4. Germline CDR1 reads LNHNV; CDR2 reads YYDKDF (reference sequence). CDR3 length: 15 amino acids. This chain's CDR3 is CATSTRTGGPDTQYF. CDR3 coding DNA: TGTGCCACCAGCACGAGGACAGGGGGCCCAGATACGCAGTATTTT.

The chain is built from TRBV5-1 and TRBJ1-2, with D maybe TRBD1 (6 bases). V was clipped by 5 bases and J by 0 bases, with 11 bases between them. The CDR3 length is 14 residues. Germline CDR1 is SGHRS and CDR2 is YFSETQ. CDR3: CASSLRQANYGYTF. CDR3 bases: TGCGCCAGCAGTCTCCGACAGGCTAACTATGGCTACACCTTC. Full variable domain (missing parts from reference TRBV5-1 and TRBJ1-2): KAGVTQTPRYLIKTRGQQVTLSCSPISGHRSVSWYQQTPGQGLQFLFEYFSETQRNKGNFPGRFSGRQFSNSRSEMNVSTLELGDSALYLCASSLRQANYGYTFGSGTRLTVV.

This clone was counted between two and nine times. The J gene is TRBJ2-7, the V gene TRBV11-2; D is uncertain. Germline CDR1 is SGHAT and CDR2 is FQNNGV. The CDR3 is 12 residues long. The ends were cut back, 5 bases at V and 5 bases at J, with 10 bases in the middle. CDR3 nucleotides: TGTGCCAGCAGCCAAGAGGCCAACGAGCAGTACTTC. It encodes CASSQEANEQYF.

The rearrangement links TRBV10-3 to TRBJ2-7; the match to TRBD2 covers 15 bases. Losses at the gene ends were 8 bases for V and 3 bases for J; bases not matched to a gene: 11. Germline lookup yields CDR1 ENHRY and CDR2 SYGVKD. This CDR3 is 17 amino acids long. This CDR3 reads CAIRPGLAGGWGYEQYF. For the CDR3, the DNA is TGTGCCATCCGCCCAGGACTAGCGGGAGGGTGGGGCTACGAGCAGTACTTC.

This clone was picked up a small number of times. The chain carries TRBV27 and TRBJ1-5; 7 nucleotides match TRBD1. CDR3 length: 14 amino acids. CDR1 MNHEY and CDR2 SMNVEV come from the germline V gene (reference sequence). The ends lost 5 bases at V and 6 bases at J; junction bases unmatched: 7. The CDR3 is CASSRQGSGQPQHF. The CDR3 DNA reads as TGTGCCAGCAGTCGACAGGGCAGTGGTCAGCCCCAGCATTTT.

The rearrangement links TRBV6-5 to TRBJ2-7, with 7 nucleotides matching TRBD2. The CDR3 is made up of 14 amino acids. Germline V gene data show CDR1 as MNHEY and CDR2 as SVGAGI. The V segment lost 6 bases and the J segment 5 bases; nucleotides outside the gene matches: 10. The CDR3 DNA follows: TGTGCCAGCAGCCCGGGGGGTTCGGCCCACGAGCAGTACTTC. Protein product: CASSPGGSAHEQYF.

The gene calls are TRBV19 and TRBJ1-1, with D unclear. Germline assignment: CDR1 LNHDA and CDR2 SQIVND (reference sequence). Trimming removed 8 bases from V and 3 bases from J, with 13 bases in between. The CDR3 loop spans 13 amino acids. The CDR3 protein is CASGASRDTEAFF. In DNA form, the CDR3 reads TGTGCCAGTGGAGCTTCGAGGGACACTGAAGCTTTCTTT.

The rearrangement joins TRBV9 to TRBJ1-4; D remains ambiguous. The germline CDR1 and CDR2 sequences are SGDLS and YYNGEE. V was shortened by 0 bases and J by 14 bases, with 20 bases between the two germline ends. CDR3 length equals 15 residues. As DNA, the CDR3 is TGTGCCAGCAGCGTAGGAGACGGCAGCCTAGAGCGGCTGTTTTTT. Protein product: CASSVGDGSLERLFF.

The chain carries TRBV7-8 and TRBJ1-3, with 7 bases matching TRBD1. CDR3 length equals 12 residues. CDR1 SGHVS and CDR2 FQNEAQ come from the germline V gene. V trimming: 1 base; J trimming: 9 bases; junction bases outside the gene matches: 0. CDR3 DNA sequence: TGTGCCAGCAGCTTAGAGGGGGCCACCATATATTTT. Translating gives CASSLEGATIYF.

The chain is built from TRBV5-1 and TRBJ2-4, with a possible D match to TRBD1 (6 bases). Trimming removed 4 bases from V and 15 bases from J, with 17 bases in between. The CDR3 contains 12 residues. Per the germline V gene, CDR1 is SGHRS and CDR2 is YFSETQ. The CDR3 nucleotides read TGCGCCAGCAGCCTCCCCCTGACAGGTCGGTACTTC. This gives the protein CASSLPLTGRYF.

The rearrangement joins TRBV29-1 to TRBJ2-7; D might be TRBD1 (5 bases). The CDR3 loop spans 12 amino acids. V dropped 6 bases and J dropped 0 bases, with 9 bases sitting between them. CDR1 and CDR2 (germline): SQVTM, ANQGSEA. The CDR3 nucleotides are TGCAGCGTCTTTGACAGCTCCTACGAGCAGTACTTC. It yields the protein CSVFDSSYEQYF.

This sequence joins TRBV6-5 and TRBJ1-5, with TRBD1 matching 7 bases. From germline, CDR1 is MNHEY and CDR2 SVGAGI. With V trimmed by 10 bases and J by 3 bases, 9 bases remained unmatched. The CDR3 extends over 14 amino acids. The CDR3 protein is CATKIGQVNQPQHF. The CDR3 bases are TGTGCCACCAAGATCGGACAGGTCAATCAGCCCCAGCATTTT.

The chain is built from TRBV5-6 and TRBJ2-7; no clear D gene. V lost 4 bases and J 1 base, leaving 6 bases between the germline ends. CDR3 size: 12 residues. The germline V gene has CDR1 SGHDT and CDR2 YYEEEE. The CDR3 DNA sequence: TGTGCCAGCAGCCTCAGTTCCTACGAGCAGTACTTC. This translates into CASSLSSYEQYF.